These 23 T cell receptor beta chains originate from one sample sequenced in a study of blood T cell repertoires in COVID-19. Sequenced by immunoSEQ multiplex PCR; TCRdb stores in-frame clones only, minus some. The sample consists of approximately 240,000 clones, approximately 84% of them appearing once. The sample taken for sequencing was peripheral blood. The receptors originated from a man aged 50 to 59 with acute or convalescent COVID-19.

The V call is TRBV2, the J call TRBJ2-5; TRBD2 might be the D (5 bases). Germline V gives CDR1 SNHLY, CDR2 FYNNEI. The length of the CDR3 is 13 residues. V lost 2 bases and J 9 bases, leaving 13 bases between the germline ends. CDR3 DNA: TGTGCCAGCAGTGAATTTAGGCCAGCGGCCCAGTACTTC. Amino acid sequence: CASSEFRPAAQYF. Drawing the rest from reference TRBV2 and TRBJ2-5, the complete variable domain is EPEVTQTPSHQVTQMGQEVILRCVPISNHLYFYWYRQILGQKVEFLVSFYNNEISEKSEIFDDQFSVERPDGSNFTLKIRSTKLEDSAMYFCASSEFRPAAQYFGPGTRLLVL.

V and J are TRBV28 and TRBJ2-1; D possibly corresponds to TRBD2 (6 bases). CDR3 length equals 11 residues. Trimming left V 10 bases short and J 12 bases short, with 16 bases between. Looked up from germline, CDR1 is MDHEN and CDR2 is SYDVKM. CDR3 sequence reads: CATLREKRQFF. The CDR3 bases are TGTGCCACCCTTCGGGAGAAGCGGCAGTTCTTC.

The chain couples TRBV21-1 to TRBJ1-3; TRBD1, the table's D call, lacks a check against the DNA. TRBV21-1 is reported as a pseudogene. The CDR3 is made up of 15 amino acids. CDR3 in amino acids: CASSNRDRTGNTIYF. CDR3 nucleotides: TGTGCCAGCAGCAATAGGGACAGAACTGGAAACACCATATATTTT.

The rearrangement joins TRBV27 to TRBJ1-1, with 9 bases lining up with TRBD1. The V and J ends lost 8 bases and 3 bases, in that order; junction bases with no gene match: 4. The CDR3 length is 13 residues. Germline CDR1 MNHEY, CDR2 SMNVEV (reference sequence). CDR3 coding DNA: TGTGCCAGCGGACGACAGGGGGACACTGAAGCTTTCTTT. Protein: CASGRQGDTEAFF.

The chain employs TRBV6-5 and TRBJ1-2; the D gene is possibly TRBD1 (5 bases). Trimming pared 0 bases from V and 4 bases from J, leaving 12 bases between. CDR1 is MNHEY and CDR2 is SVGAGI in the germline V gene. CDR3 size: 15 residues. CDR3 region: CASSYSTGLFYGYTF. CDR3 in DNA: TGTGCCAGCAGTTACTCGACGGGACTTTTCTATGGCTACACCTTC.

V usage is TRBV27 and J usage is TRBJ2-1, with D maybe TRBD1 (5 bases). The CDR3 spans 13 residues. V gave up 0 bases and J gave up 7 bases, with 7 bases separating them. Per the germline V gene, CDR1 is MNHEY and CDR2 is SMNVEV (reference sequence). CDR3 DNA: TGTGCCAGCAGTTTATCAGGGGTGAATGAGCAGTTCTTC. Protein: CASSLSGVNEQFF.

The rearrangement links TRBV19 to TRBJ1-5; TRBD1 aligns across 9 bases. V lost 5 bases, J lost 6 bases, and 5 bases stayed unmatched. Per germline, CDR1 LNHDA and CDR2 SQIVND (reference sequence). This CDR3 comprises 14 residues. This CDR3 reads CASSPGDRVQPQHF. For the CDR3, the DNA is TGTGCCAGTAGTCCTGGGGACAGGGTTCAGCCCCAGCATTTT. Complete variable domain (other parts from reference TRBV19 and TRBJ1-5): DGGITQSPKYLFRKEGQNVTLSCEQNLNHDAMYWYRQDPGQGLRLIYYSQIVNDFQKGDIAEGYSVSREKKESFPLTVTSAQKNPTAFYLCASSPGDRVQPQHFGDGTRLSIL.

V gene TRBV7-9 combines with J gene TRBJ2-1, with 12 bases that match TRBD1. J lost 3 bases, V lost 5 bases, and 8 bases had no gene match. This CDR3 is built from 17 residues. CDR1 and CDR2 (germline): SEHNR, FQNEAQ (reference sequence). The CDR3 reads CASSPTGTGGLYNEQFF. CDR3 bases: TGTGCCAGCAGCCCCACGGGGACAGGGGGCCTCTACAATGAGCAGTTCTTC.

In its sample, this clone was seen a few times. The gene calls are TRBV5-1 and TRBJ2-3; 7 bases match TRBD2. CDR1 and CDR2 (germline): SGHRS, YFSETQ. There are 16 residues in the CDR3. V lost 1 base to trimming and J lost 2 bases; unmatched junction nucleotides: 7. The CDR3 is CASSLSERGITDTQYF. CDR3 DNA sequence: TGCGCCAGCAGCTTGTCAGAGCGGGGAATCACAGATACGCAGTATTTT.

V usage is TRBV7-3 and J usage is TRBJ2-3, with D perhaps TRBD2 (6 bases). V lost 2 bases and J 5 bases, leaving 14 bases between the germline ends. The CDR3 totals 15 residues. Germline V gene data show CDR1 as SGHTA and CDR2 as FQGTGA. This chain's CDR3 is CASSLSGLRGDTQYF. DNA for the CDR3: TGTGCCAGCAGCTTATCGGGATTGCGGGGAGATACGCAGTATTTT.

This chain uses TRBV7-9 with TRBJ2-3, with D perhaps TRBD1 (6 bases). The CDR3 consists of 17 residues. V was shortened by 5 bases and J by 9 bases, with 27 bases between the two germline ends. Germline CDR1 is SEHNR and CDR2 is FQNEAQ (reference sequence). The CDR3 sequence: CASSQKSETGSLGTQYF. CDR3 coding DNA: TGTGCCAGCAGCCAAAAATCCGAGACAGGTTCCCTCGGGACGCAGTATTTT.

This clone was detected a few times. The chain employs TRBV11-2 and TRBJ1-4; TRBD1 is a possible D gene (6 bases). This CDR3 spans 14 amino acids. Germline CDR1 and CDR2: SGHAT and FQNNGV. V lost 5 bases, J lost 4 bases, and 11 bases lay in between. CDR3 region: CASSRGQLNEKLFF. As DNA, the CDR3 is TGTGCCAGCAGCCGCGGACAGCTTAATGAAAAACTGTTTTTT.

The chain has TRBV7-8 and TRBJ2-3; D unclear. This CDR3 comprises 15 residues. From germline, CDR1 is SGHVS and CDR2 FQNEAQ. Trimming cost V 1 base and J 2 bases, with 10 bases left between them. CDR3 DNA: TGTGCCAGCAGCTTAGGAAGCTCCGTCACAGATACGCAGTATTTT. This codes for CASSLGSSVTDTQYF. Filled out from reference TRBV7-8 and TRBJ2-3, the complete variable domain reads GAGVSQSPRYKVAKRGQDVALRCDPISGHVSLFWYQQALGQGPEFLTYFQNEAQLDKSGLPSDRFFAERPEGSVSTLKIQRTQQEDSAVYLCASSLGSSVTDTQYFGPGTRLTVL.

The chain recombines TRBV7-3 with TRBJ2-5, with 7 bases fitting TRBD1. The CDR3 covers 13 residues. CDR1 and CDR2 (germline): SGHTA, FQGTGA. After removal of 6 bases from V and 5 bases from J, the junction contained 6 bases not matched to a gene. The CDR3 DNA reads TGTGCCAGCAGTTTCACAGGGGAGGAGACCCAGTACTTC. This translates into CASSFTGEETQYF.

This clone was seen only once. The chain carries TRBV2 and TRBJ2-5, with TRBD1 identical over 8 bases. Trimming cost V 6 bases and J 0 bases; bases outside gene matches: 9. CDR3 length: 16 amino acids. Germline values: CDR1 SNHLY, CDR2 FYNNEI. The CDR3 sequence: CASRARGQAYQETQYF. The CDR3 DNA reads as TGTGCCAGCAGGGCAAGGGGACAGGCATACCAAGAGACCCAGTACTTC.

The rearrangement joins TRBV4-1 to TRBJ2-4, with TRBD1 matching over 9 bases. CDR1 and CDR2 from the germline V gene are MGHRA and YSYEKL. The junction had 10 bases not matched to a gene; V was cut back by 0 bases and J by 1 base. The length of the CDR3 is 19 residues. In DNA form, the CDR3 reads TGCGCCAGCAGCCAAGATGGGTCGACAGGGGGTATGGCCAAAAACATTCAGTACTTC. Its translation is CASSQDGSTGGMAKNIQYF.

Written as DNA, the CDR3 is TGTGCCAGCAGTTTCCCAGGGATCCTCACAGATACGCAGTATTTT. Translated, it gives CASSFPGILTDTQYF. V is TRBV28 and J is TRBJ2-3; D is perhaps TRBD1 (5 bases). The CDR3 has 15 amino acids. Trimming shortened V by 3 bases and J by 2 bases, and 12 bases separated the two germline ends. Per germline, CDR1 MDHEN and CDR2 SYDVKM.

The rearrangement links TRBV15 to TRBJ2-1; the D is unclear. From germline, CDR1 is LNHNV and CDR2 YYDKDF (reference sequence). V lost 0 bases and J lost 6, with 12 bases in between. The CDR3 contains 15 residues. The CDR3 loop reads CATSRDLGGANEQFF. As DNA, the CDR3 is TGTGCCACCAGCAGAGACCTCGGCGGAGCCAATGAGCAGTTCTTC.

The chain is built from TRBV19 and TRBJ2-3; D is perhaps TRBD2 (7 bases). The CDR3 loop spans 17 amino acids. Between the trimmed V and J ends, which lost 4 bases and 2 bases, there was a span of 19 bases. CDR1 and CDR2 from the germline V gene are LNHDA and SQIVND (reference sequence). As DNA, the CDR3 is TGTGCCAGTAGTAGGGAGGAGGAGGGGGGGCTCACAGATACGCAGTATTTT. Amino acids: CASSREEEGGLTDTQYF.

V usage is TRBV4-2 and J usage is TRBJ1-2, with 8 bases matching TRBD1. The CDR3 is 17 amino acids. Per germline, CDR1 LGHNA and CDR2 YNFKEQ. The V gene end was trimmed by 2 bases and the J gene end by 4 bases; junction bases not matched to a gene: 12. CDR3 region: CASSQRGTGASSYGYTF. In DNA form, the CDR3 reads TGTGCCAGCAGCCAAAGGGGGACAGGAGCCTCTAGCTATGGCTACACCTTC.

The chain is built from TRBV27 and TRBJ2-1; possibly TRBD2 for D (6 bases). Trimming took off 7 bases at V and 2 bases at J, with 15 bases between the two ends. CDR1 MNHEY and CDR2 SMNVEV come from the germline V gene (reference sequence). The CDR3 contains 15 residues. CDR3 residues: CASTSGTPPYNEQFF. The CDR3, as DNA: TGTGCCAGCACATCCGGGACTCCACCCTACAATGAGCAGTTCTTC.

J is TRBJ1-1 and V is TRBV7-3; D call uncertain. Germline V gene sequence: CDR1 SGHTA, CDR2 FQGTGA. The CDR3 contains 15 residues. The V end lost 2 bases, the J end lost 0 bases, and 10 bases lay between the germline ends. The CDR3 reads CASSLRTDMNTEAFF. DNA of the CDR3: TGTGCCAGCAGCTTACGTACAGATATGAACACTGAAGCTTTCTTT.

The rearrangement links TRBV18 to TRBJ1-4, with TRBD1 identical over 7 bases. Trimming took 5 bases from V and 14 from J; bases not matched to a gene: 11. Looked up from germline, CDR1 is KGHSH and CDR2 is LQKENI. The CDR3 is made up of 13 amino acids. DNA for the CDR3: TGTGCCAGCTCAGCCTTTGAAGACAGGGCCCTGTTTTTT. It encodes CASSAFEDRALFF.